This is a list of T cell receptor beta chains from one sample in a study of T-cell reconstitution after alpha-beta-depleted transplantation in children. TCRdb used MiXCR to reprocess the PCR reads, holding one entry per CDR3 protein. The table includes about 900,000 distinct CDR3 sequences, about 26% detected once. The specimen was PBMCs, mostly from graft donor cells, collected 360 days after TCRalphabeta/CD19-depleted stem cell transplant. The receptor source for this set is a boy under two years old who had a stem cell transplant for SCID, so the T cells may come from the graft donor. The CDR3 runs from the conserved cysteine through the conserved F or W.

V gene: TRBV28
J gene: TRBJ2-4
CDR3 protein: CASSSQGFKNIQYF

V gene: TRBV20-1
J gene: TRBJ2-4
CDR3 protein: CSARSSGGWLGAKNIQYF

V gene: TRBV28
J gene: TRBJ2-1
CDR3 protein: CASLPGTGTYNEQFF

V gene: TRBV28
J gene: TRBJ2-3
CDR3 protein: CASSWTSGFTDTQYF

V gene: TRBV15
J gene: TRBJ2-5
CDR3 protein: CATSRDLGGASETQYF

V gene: TRBV5-6
J gene: TRBJ2-7
CDR3 protein: CASRPTPTGLYEQYF

V gene: TRBV7-9
J gene: TRBJ2-2
CDR3 protein: CASSSPGENTGELFF

V gene: TRBV10-3
J gene: TRBJ2-7
CDR3 protein: CAIVGYEQYF

V gene: TRBV24-1
J gene: TRBJ2-5
CDR3 protein: CATSDPYTSGIQTQYF

V gene: TRBV20-1
J gene: TRBJ2-7
CDR3 protein: CSARDLEVSFSRSGYEQYF

V gene: TRBV15
J gene: TRBJ2-7
CDR3 protein: CATSRGGNEQYF

V gene: TRBV24-1
J gene: TRBJ2-1
CDR3 protein: CATSEAGATYNEQFF

V gene: TRBV24-1
J gene: TRBJ2-2
CDR3 protein: CATSGPRTGGRYTGELFF

V gene: TRBV28
J gene: TRBJ2-7
CDR3 protein: CASRTTPSYEQYF

V gene: TRBV5-6
J gene: TRBJ1-2
CDR3 protein: CASSLLRGHGYTF

V gene: TRBV9
J gene: TRBJ2-3
CDR3 protein: CASSVGTGTDTQYF

V gene: TRBV4-1
J gene: TRBJ2-1
CDR3 protein: CASSQDHTAYNEQFF

V gene: TRBV29-1
J gene: TRBJ2-7
CDR3 protein: CSVVQGSDSYEQYF

V gene: TRBV12-3/TRBV12-4
J gene: TRBJ2-3
CDR3 protein: CASSTYSTDTQYF

V gene: TRBV20-1
J gene: TRBJ1-2
CDR3 protein: CSASRDRGTYGYTF

V gene: TRBV27
J gene: TRBJ1-2
CDR3 protein: CASSPPGQQYGYTF

V gene: TRBV27
J gene: TRBJ2-7
CDR3 protein: CASSLIVLPTYEQYF

V gene: TRBV5-6
J gene: TRBJ2-5
CDR3 protein: CASSLDRRYQETQYF

V gene: TRBV7-6
J gene: TRBJ2-3
CDR3 protein: CASSLGLAGEGSDTQYF